This T cell receptor beta chain came from a study of T-cell memory formation after mild COVID-19. Study-level information: Across donors, TCR clusters were largely donor specific.

MiXCR, run by TCRdb on the 5' RACE reads, gives a single entry per CDR3 protein. The sample consists of 200,000 to 250,000 distinct CDR3 sequences, over 7.5% of them appearing once. V lost 4 bases to trimming and J lost 1 base; unmatched junction nucleotides: 7. The CDR3 consists of 17 residues. CDR1 is SGHRS and CDR2 is YFSETQ in the germline V gene. This clonotype was recorded a few times. Sequenced input: PBMCs or a T cell subset sorted from them (not recorded which). The TCR sequence derives from a man between 18 and 35 years old who had mild COVID-19 (a few samples of this study predate the infection). Cell type and time point are not known. The gene calls are TRBV5-1 and TRBJ2-6; 8 bases line up with TRBD1. In DNA form, the CDR3 reads TGCGCCAGCAGCCGCGTACGGACAGGGTCTGGGGCCAACGTCCTGACTTTC. Its protein product is CASSRVRTGSGANVLTF.